Listed below are T cell receptor beta chains from one sample, sequenced in a study of blood T cells in healthy people across ages. One entry per CDR3 protein results from TCRdb running MiXCR on the 5' RACE reads. The data hold some 550,000 distinct CDR3 sequences, with around 48% observed a single time. Sequenced sample: blood. All receptors derive from a man older than 75 in good health. The conserved cysteine and the conserved F or W are not part of the CDR3 here.

V gene: TRBV20-1; CDR3 length: 10; J gene: TRBJ2-3; CDR3 protein: SGQREIDTQY
V gene: TRBV9; CDR3 length: 14; J gene: TRBJ2-7; CDR3 protein: ASSVDGGHYPAEQY
V gene: TRBV20-1; CDR3 length: 12; J gene: TRBJ2-7; CDR3 protein: SAVESRDTYEQY
V gene: TRBV7-2; CDR3 length: 12; J gene: TRBJ1-1; CDR3 protein: ASRWKGQNTEAF
V gene: TRBV10-3; CDR3 length: 13; J gene: TRBJ2-1; CDR3 protein: AISEAGSPNNEQF
V gene: TRBV6-6; CDR3 length: 14; J gene: TRBJ2-1; CDR3 protein: ASSYSTEGRSNEQF
V gene: TRBV7-2; CDR3 length: 13; J gene: TRBJ1-6; CDR3 protein: ASSLVAGTNSPLH
V gene: TRBV18; CDR3 length: 13; J gene: TRBJ2-3; CDR3 protein: AGSRQGPSTDTQY
V gene: TRBV28; CDR3 length: 12; J gene: TRBJ2-3; CDR3 protein: ASSTTSGGDTQY
V gene: TRBV11-2; CDR3 length: 13; J gene: TRBJ2-3; CDR3 protein: ASSPSGSRTDTQY
V gene: TRBV3-1; CDR3 length: 16; J gene: TRBJ2-6; CDR3 protein: ASSPPEHGRPGANVLT
V gene: TRBV6-2/TRBV6-3; CDR3 length: 14; J gene: TRBJ2-3; CDR3 protein: ASSYGDPHGTDTQY
V gene: TRBV4-3; CDR3 length: 13; J gene: TRBJ2-7; CDR3 protein: ASSQQTQGEYEQY
V gene: TRBV15; CDR3 length: 13; J gene: TRBJ1-2; CDR3 protein: ATSGGYMGRVGYT
V gene: TRBV9; CDR3 length: 13; J gene: TRBJ1-1; CDR3 protein: ASSVGTTVHTEAF
V gene: TRBV30; CDR3 length: 12; J gene: TRBJ1-4; CDR3 protein: AWSLTGSGEKLF
V gene: TRBV3-1; CDR3 length: 9; J gene: TRBJ2-4; CDR3 protein: ASGSGNIQY
V gene: TRBV20-1; CDR3 length: 14; J gene: TRBJ1-1; CDR3 protein: SARGGAYAMNTEAF
V gene: TRBV4-3; CDR3 length: 12; J gene: TRBJ2-4; CDR3 protein: ASSQEQSFGEQY
V gene: TRBV7-9; CDR3 length: 10; J gene: TRBJ2-4; CDR3 protein: ASSRDTCQQY
V gene: TRBV2; CDR3 length: 14; J gene: TRBJ2-1; CDR3 protein: ASRTSGSSPYNEQF
V gene: TRBV20-1; CDR3 length: 14; J gene: TRBJ2-2; CDR3 protein: SARLVSGLSTGELF
V gene: TRBV5-1; CDR3 length: 17; J gene: TRBJ2-6; CDR3 protein: ASSLDGQGAQSGANVLT
V gene: TRBV4-1; CDR3 length: 15; J gene: TRBJ2-7; CDR3 protein: ASSQDPNRGRSYEQY
V gene: TRBV15; CDR3 length: 15; J gene: TRBJ2-1; CDR3 protein: ATSSGIGLSSYNEQF
V gene: TRBV5-1; CDR3 length: 13; J gene: TRBJ2-4; CDR3 protein: ASSLGTSVANEQY
V gene: TRBV12-3/TRBV12-4; CDR3 length: 14; J gene: TRBJ1-4; CDR3 protein: ASSPGTGATNEKLF
V gene: TRBV5-1; CDR3 length: 13; J gene: TRBJ2-3; CDR3 protein: ASSQDRGDRDTQY
V gene: TRBV7-9; CDR3 length: 12; J gene: TRBJ1-5; CDR3 protein: ASSFGGDNQPQH
V gene: TRBV20-1; CDR3 length: 12; J gene: TRBJ2-7; CDR3 protein: SAPRQGKPYEQY
V gene: TRBV5-5; CDR3 length: 14; J gene: TRBJ2-2; CDR3 protein: ASSEGSGGNTGELF
V gene: TRBV29-1; CDR3 length: 11; J gene: TRBJ2-7; CDR3 protein: SVGPAGVHEQY
V gene: TRBV7-2; CDR3 length: 10; J gene: TRBJ1-5; CDR3 protein: ASSPGLRAQH
V gene: TRBV27; CDR3 length: 14; J gene: -; CDR3 protein: ASRWTGQFHPYEQY
V gene: TRBV7-3; CDR3 length: 14; J gene: TRBJ2-1; CDR3 protein: ASSLVGGAAYNEQF
V gene: TRBV5-1; CDR3 length: 14; J gene: TRBJ2-1; CDR3 protein: ASSLDVAPQPNEQF
V gene: TRBV7-2; CDR3 length: 14; J gene: TRBJ1-5; CDR3 protein: ASSRRGGDSNQPQH
V gene: TRBV7-3; CDR3 length: 13; J gene: TRBJ1-1; CDR3 protein: ASRFDRQPNTEAF
V gene: TRBV5-1; CDR3 length: 12; J gene: TRBJ1-2; CDR3 protein: ASSWEVANYGYT
V gene: TRBV6-2/TRBV6-3; CDR3 length: 14; J gene: TRBJ2-7; CDR3 protein: ASSYRLDTLAYEQY
V gene: TRBV7-9; CDR3 length: 12; J gene: TRBJ2-7; CDR3 protein: ASSPGLLTYEQY
V gene: TRBV29-1; CDR3 length: 12; J gene: TRBJ1-2; CDR3 protein: SVTTGRANYGYT
V gene: TRBV5-1; CDR3 length: 12; J gene: TRBJ2-1; CDR3 protein: ASSRNGLSGEQF
V gene: TRBV4-2; CDR3 length: 14; J gene: TRBJ2-3; CDR3 protein: ASSQELADRTDTQY
V gene: TRBV7-9; CDR3 length: 13; J gene: TRBJ2-5; CDR3 protein: ASSLTQGRRETQY
V gene: TRBV6-1; CDR3 length: 13; J gene: TRBJ2-3; CDR3 protein: ASSATGSGTDTQY
V gene: TRBV4-2; CDR3 length: 17; J gene: TRBJ2-1; CDR3 protein: ASSQEMLAAGSSYNEQF